This T cell receptor (beta chain) comes out of a study of blood T cell repertoires in COVID-19 (dated by TCRdb to the early 2020s). Background for the entire study: Collaborator samples came from the United States, Italy and Spain and covered acute and convalescent phases of COVID-19. Deeply sampled blood TCRbeta repertoires from subjects exposed to, actively infected with, or recovered from COVID-19 were included in the dataset. A freely available public database, intended as a resource for researchers studying the immune response to SARS-CoV-2, is where the repertoires were released. The samples were drawn from two sources: the first 160 participants of the ongoing ImmuneRACE study, and 1,000 to 1,500 subjects contributed by 6 global collaborators. Where available, HLA class I and class II types were taken from metadata supplied by the sample provider and were not determined by assay-based typing. The prospective study material was composed of cDNA or gDNA derived from T cells, B-cell-depleted T cells, or PBMCs. The sample metadata nearly always contained a de-identified subject ID, COVID-19 status, age in years and sex.

What the authors observed across the whole study: Clinical and demographic metadata were provided uncurated, with the amount varying by source and participant.

A note on this clone: Its antigen specificity is not known. No much larger clonotype is one base removed from it; base qualities were not supplied.

From its cysteine to its phenylalanine, the CDR3 spans 15 amino acids. CDR3 DNA only is kept here, 45 bases in frame from base 1. Reading the germline V gene gives CDR1 SGHAT and CDR2 FQNNGV. V drops 1 base and J drops 6 bases, leaving 15 bases in between. In the prospective study, participants were about 18 to 95 years old, resided in 24 geographic areas of the United States, and were enrolled through a virtual design. Cohort assignment in the prospective study relied on participant-reported clinical history from a screening survey and a study questionnaire. Exposed participants had been in contact, within 2 weeks of entering the study, with a person who had a PCR-confirmed or clinician-diagnosed case of COVID-19. In the prospective study, whole blood, serum and a nasopharyngeal or oropharyngeal swab were collected from each participant by mobile phlebotomists. Participants in the prospective study had the option to provide additional blood draws and questionnaires over a roughly 2-month period. Before DNA extraction, blood samples from the prospective study were shipped at room temperature or frozen.

TCRbeta CDR3 regions were amplified from genomic DNA using the immunoSEQ Assay, a bias-controlled multiplex PCR. Under the source paper's analysis protocol: Within the assay, amplification of reference gene primers was used to estimate how many nucleated cells each sample contained. To quantify the absolute abundance of each unique TCRbeta CDR3 rearrangement, sequence reads were collapsed and filtered. For each sample, productive Simpson clonality was calculated by taking the square root of Simpson's diversity index across productive rearrangements. As stored in TCRdb, this immuneACCESS dataset retains in-frame rearrangements with V and J assigned. A fraction of the clones does not appear; measured against another copy, unresolved V genes explain less than half of the discrepancy, and the remainder lacks a known reason. That table is the source of V, J and clone size, and D and trimming were worked out from the DNA. The table for this sample lists over 200,000 clones; approximately 89% of them were counted only once. In total, the top ten clones hold approximately 3.5% of the sample.

This chain is built from TRBV11-2 and TRBJ1-1; the D gene identity is not certain. Sequences were obtained from PBMCs or T cells enriched from blood (not recorded which). The receptor was derived from a young woman who had been exposed to COVID-19. The CDR3 corresponds to CASSLASFGVSEAFF. The sequence in DNA is TGTGCCAGCAGCTTAGCGAGTTTCGGGGTTTCTGAAGCTTTCTTT.